The sequence of this T cell receptor beta chain was determined in a study of cytomegalovirus exposure and HLA in healthy donors. TCRdb's copy holds only in-frame clones and misses some; the assay was immunoSEQ multiplex PCR. This table holds approximately 160,000 clones, around nine tenths found once. The donors were part of the validation cohort of 120 subjects. That cohort was separate from the first cohort, which comprised several hundred subjects. V trimming: 2 bases; J trimming: 0 bases; junction bases outside the gene matches: 1. In germline, CDR1 is SGHDT, CDR2 YYEEEE. The CDR3 is 15 amino acids. The table lists this clone with a count of one. Its antigen is currently unknown. General observations from the study: Rarity held for most TCR sequences, but there were some public TCRs that occurred in many donors. It was confirmed in vitro that a few of the CMV-associated chains were specific for CMV antigens.

The chain uses TRBV5-6 and TRBJ2-3; 9 bases agree with TRBD2. This TCR was sampled from a woman aged 18-29 years in good health and CMV-seropositive. The sequenced sample consisted of PBMCs. This CDR3 is CASSFLAGSTDTQYF. The DNA of the CDR3 is TGTGCCAGCAGCTTTCTAGCGGGAAGCACAGATACGCAGTATTTT.